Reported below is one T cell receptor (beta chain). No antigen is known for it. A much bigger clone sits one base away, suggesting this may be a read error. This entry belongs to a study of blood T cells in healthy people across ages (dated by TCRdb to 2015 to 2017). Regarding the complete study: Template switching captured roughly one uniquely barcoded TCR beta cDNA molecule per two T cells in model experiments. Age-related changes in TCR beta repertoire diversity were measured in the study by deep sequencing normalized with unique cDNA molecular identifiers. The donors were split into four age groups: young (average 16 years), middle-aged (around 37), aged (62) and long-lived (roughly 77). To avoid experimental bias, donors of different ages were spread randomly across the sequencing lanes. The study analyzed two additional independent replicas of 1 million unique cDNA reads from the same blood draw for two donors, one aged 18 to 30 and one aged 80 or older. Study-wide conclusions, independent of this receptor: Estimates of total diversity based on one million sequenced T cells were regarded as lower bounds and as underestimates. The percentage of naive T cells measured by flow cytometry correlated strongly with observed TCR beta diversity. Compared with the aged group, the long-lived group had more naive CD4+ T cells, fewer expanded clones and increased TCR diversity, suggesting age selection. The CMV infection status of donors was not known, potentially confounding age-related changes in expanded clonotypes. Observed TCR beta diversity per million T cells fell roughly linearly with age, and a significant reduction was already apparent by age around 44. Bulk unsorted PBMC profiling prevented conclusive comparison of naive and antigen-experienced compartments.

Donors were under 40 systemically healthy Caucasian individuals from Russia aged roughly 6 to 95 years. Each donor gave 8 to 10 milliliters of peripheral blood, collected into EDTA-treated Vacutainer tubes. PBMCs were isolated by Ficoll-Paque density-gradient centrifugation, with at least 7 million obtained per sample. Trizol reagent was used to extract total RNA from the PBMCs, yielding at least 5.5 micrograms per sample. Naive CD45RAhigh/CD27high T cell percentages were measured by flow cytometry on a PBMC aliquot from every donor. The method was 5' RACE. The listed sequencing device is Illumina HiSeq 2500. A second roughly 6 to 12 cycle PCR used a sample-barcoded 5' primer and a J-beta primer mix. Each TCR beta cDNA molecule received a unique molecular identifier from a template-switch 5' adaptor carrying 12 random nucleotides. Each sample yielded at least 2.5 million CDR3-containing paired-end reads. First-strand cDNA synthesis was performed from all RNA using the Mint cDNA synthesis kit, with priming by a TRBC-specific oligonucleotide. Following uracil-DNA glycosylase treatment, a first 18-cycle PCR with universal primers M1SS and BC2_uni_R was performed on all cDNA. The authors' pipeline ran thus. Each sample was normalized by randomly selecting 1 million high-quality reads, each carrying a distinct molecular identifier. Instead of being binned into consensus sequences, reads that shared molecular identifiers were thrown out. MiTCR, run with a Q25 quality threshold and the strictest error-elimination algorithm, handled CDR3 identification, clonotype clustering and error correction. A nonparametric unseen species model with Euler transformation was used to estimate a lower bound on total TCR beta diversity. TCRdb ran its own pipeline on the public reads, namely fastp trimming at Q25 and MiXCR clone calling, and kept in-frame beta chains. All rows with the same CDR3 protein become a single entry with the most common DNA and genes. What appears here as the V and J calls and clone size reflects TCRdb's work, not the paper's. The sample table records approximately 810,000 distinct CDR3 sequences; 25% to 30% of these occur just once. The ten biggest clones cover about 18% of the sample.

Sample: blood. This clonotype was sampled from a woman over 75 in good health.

At the DNA level, the sequence is TGTGCCAGCAGCGTAGGGACTAGCGATGAGCGGTTCTTC. The translation is CASSVGTSDERFF. This chain joins TRBV5-6 to TRBJ2-1, with 10 bases in between that match TRBD2. Counted from cysteine to phenylalanine, this CDR3 has 13 amino acids. The entry retains the CDR3 DNA only, 39 bases that are in frame from base 1. CDR1 and CDR2 are drawn from the germline V gene: SGHDT, YYEEEE.